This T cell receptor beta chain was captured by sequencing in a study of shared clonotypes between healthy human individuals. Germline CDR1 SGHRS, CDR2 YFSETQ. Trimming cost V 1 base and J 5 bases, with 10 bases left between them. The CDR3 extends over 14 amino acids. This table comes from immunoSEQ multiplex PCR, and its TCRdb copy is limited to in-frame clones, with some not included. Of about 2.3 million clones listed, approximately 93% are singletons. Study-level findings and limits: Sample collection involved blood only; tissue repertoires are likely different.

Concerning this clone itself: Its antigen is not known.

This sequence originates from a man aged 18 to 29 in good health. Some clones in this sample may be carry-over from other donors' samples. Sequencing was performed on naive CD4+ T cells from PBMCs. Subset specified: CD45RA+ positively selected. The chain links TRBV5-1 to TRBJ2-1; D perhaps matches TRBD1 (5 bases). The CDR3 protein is CASSLSQGNNEQFF. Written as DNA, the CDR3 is TGCGCCAGCAGCTTGTCCCAGGGTAACAATGAGCAGTTCTTC.